This TCR beta chain came from a study of OX40 agonist ivuxolimab in advanced cancers. Overall study context: An anti-OX40 (CD134) antibody with agonistic activity, ivuxolimab, was administered to patients. Study-wide results and limits: Antigen specificity remained undetermined for the expanded peripheral T cells. At doses 0.1 to 3.0 mg/kg, CD4+ and CD8+ clones expanded.

Worth noting for this clone: Antigen: not known.

The table came from immunoSEQ multiplex PCR; TCRdb's copy has only in-frame clones and leaves some out. The table records 25,000 to 35,000 clones, less than 90% of them present only once. This CDR3 spans 12 amino acids. Germline CDR1 reads SGDLS; CDR2 reads YYNGEE. V lost 7 bases and J lost 6, with 11 bases in between. The origin of this receptor is an adult with an advanced solid tumor such as melanoma, head and neck, liver or kidney cancer. V gene TRBV9 combines with J gene TRBJ2-1; unclear D gene. The sequenced sample was CD4+ or CD8+ T cells sorted from blood, obtained in a trial of the OX40 agonist ivuxolimab. For the CDR3, the DNA is TGTGCCAGCGGAAGAATAGGCAATGAGCAGTTCTTC. This codes for CASGRIGNEQFF.